One and the same sample provided the 18 T cell receptor beta chains below, sequenced in a study of OX40 agonist ivuxolimab in advanced cancers. Assay used: immunoSEQ multiplex PCR; TCRdb lists only in-frame clones, some missing. The sample includes about 35,000 clones, about nine tenths seen only once; the top ten take roughly 34%. Sequencing was performed on CD4+ or CD8+ T cells sorted from blood, taken in a trial of the OX40 agonist ivuxolimab. All receptors come from an adult with an advanced solid tumor such as melanoma, head and neck, liver or kidney cancer.

The V gene is TRBV7-2, the J gene TRBJ2-1, with D perhaps assigned TRBD1 or TRBD2 (7 bases each). There are 15 residues in the CDR3. Germline V lookup: CDR1 SGHTA, CDR2 FQGNSA. With 6 bases removed from V and 3 bases from J, the gap between germline ends came to 15 bases. The CDR3 loop reads CASRKGASGYNEQFF. The CDR3 DNA sequence: TGTGCCAGCAGAAAGGGGGCTAGCGGCTACAATGAGCAGTTCTTC.

This rearrangement joins TRBV27 to TRBJ2-7; the match to TRBD1 covers 12 bases. The junction had 3 bases not matched to a gene; V was cut back by 6 bases and J by 6 bases. CDR1 MNHEY and CDR2 SMNVEV come from the germline V gene (reference sequence). The CDR3 covers 13 residues. In nucleotides, the CDR3 is TGTGCCAGCAGCACGGGACAGGGGGCCGAGCAGTACTTC. Translating it yields CASSTGQGAEQYF.

The rearrangement uses TRBV7-9 and TRBJ1-5, with 7 bases that match TRBD1. CDR1 and CDR2 from the germline V gene are SEHNR and FQNEAQ (reference sequence). CDR3 length: 14 residues. Unmatched junction bases numbered 6, after V lost 4 bases and J lost 6 bases. The DNA of the CDR3 is TGTGCCAGCAGCTCCAGCACAGGGGCTCAGCCCCAGCATTTT. It encodes CASSSSTGAQPQHF.

The V gene is TRBV9, the J gene TRBJ2-3; D is perhaps TRBD2 (5 bases). This CDR3 is built from 14 residues. Germline CDR1 is SGDLS and CDR2 is YYNGEE. Trimming cost V 1 base and J 6 bases, with 12 bases left between them. The CDR3 sequence is CASSVSLAMDTQYF. The CDR3 coding sequence is TGTGCCAGCAGCGTAAGTCTAGCAATGGATACGCAGTATTTT.

This clone showed up just a few times. The rearrangement links TRBV6-5 to TRBJ2-3; no clear D gene. The CDR3 is made up of 13 amino acids. The V end lost 5 bases, the J end lost 5 bases, and 11 bases lay between the germline ends. CDR1 MNHEY and CDR2 SVGAGI come from the germline V gene. CDR3 amino acids: CASSNFIGDTQYF. CDR3 DNA: TGTGCCAGCAGTAATTTCATAGGAGATACGCAGTATTTT.

This rearrangement joins TRBV4-3 to TRBJ2-1; 16 bases align to TRBD2. Trimming at V came to 4 bases and at J to 7 bases, leaving 1 base not matched to a gene. Germline loops: CDR1 LGHNA, CDR2 YSLEER. The CDR3 is 15 amino acids. In DNA, the CDR3 is TGCGCCAGCAGCCCGGGACTAGCGGGAGGGAATGAGCAGTTCTTC. Translation gives CASSPGLAGGNEQFF.

This chain uses TRBV7-8 with TRBJ1-2; maybe TRBD1 (5 bases). The germline V and J ends were trimmed by 1 base and 0 bases, with 9 bases remaining between them. Germline V gene data show CDR1 as SGHVS and CDR2 as FQNEAQ. The CDR3 has 15 residues. The CDR3 nucleotides are TGTGCCAGCAGCTTAGTCCGGACACCTAACTATGGCTACACCTTC. It translates to CASSLVRTPNYGYTF.

The rearrangement links TRBV5-6 to TRBJ2-4; a possible D gene is TRBD1 (5 bases). V lost 4 bases to trimming and J lost 3 bases, with 14 bases between them. This CDR3 is built from 15 residues. CDR1 is SGHDT, CDR2 YYEEEE, per germline. The CDR3 sequence is CASSPIGAGKNIQYF. The CDR3, as DNA: TGTGCCAGCAGCCCGATTGGGGCCGGCAAAAACATTCAGTACTTC.

The chain links TRBV19 to TRBJ1-2; TRBD1 matches 9 bases. The CDR3 is 15 amino acids. Germline V lookup: CDR1 LNHDA, CDR2 SQIVND (reference sequence). With 2 bases clipped from V and 3 bases from J, the junction kept 4 bases outside the gene matches. The CDR3 spells CASSITRQGDYGYTF. The CDR3 region has the DNA TGTGCCAGTAGTATAACGAGACAGGGGGACTATGGCTACACCTTC.

In DNA form, the CDR3 reads TGTGCCAGCAGCTTAGTGGCAGGGCTTGCGAGGAGAAGTGTCACAGATACGCAGTATTTT. It is translated as CASSLVAGLARRSVTDTQYF. V gene TRBV7-8 combines with J gene TRBJ2-3; tentatively, D is TRBD1 (5 bases). This CDR3 is 20 amino acids long. Germline loops: CDR1 SGHVS, CDR2 FQNEAQ. The V gene lost 1 base and the J gene lost 2 bases, with 25 bases spanning the gap.

The chain couples TRBV9 to TRBJ2-1; the match to TRBD1 covers 7 bases. The CDR3 consists of 16 residues. Looked up from germline, CDR1 is SGDLS and CDR2 is YYNGEE. The V and J ends lost 5 bases and 6 bases, in that order; junction bases with no gene match: 14. CDR3 sequence (DNA): TGTGCCAGCAGTCCCGGGGCCGGGACAGCTGGCAATGAGCAGTTCTTC. Amino acids: CASSPGAGTAGNEQFF.

This CDR3 is CASSIGTGGDEQYF. The CDR3 DNA follows: TGTGCCAGCTCAATAGGTACAGGGGGCGACGAGCAGTACTTC. V is TRBV27 and J is TRBJ2-7; 9 positions agree with TRBD1. The V and J ends lost 8 bases and 5 bases, in that order; junction bases with no gene match: 10. The germline CDR1 and CDR2 sequences are MNHEY and SMNVEV (reference sequence). The CDR3 loop spans 14 amino acids.

The J gene is TRBJ1-2, the V gene TRBV10-3; 9 nucleotides align to TRBD1. V shed 10 bases, J shed 2 bases, and the junction held 5 bases outside the gene matches. Germline-derived CDR1 and CDR2 are ENHRY and SYGVKD. The CDR3 contains 13 residues. The CDR3 DNA is TGTGCCAGCCGGGACAGGGAAAACTATGGCTACACCTTC. It codes for CASRDRENYGYTF.

The rearrangement links TRBV15 to TRBJ2-7, with D tentatively TRBD1 (6 bases). The germline CDR1 and CDR2 sequences are LNHNV and YYDKDF (reference sequence). CDR3 length: 16 amino acids. Trimming took 5 bases from V and 0 from J, leaving 17 bases between them. CDR3 DNA: TGTGCCACCAGCGGAACCACAGGGAAAACCTCCTACGAGCAGTACTTC. It codes for CATSGTTGKTSYEQYF.

This clone was recorded a few times. The V gene is TRBV6-5, the J gene TRBJ2-1; D uncertain. V was pared by 4 bases and J by 5 bases, with 6 bases between. This CDR3 contains 12 residues. Germline V gene data show CDR1 as MNHEY and CDR2 as SVGAGI. DNA for the CDR3: TGTGCCAGCAGTTCCTTAGACAATGAGCAGTTCTTC. It encodes CASSSLDNEQFF.

The chain employs TRBV19 and TRBJ2-1; D is unclear. V lost 5 bases, J lost 5 bases, and 7 bases lay in between. Germline CDR1 reads LNHDA; CDR2 reads SQIVND (reference sequence). The CDR3 covers 12 residues. CDR3 residues: CASSPWNNEQFF. The CDR3 DNA follows: TGTGCCAGTAGTCCGTGGAACAATGAGCAGTTCTTC.

This clone was seen a handful of times. The genes are TRBV11-2 and TRBJ2-1; D is uncertain. Per germline, CDR1 SGHAT and CDR2 FQNNGV. The ends were cut back, 4 bases at V and 7 bases at J, with 8 bases in the middle. The CDR3 has 12 amino acids. The CDR3 DNA sequence: TGTGCCAGCAGCTCGACTCGGAATGAGCAGTTCTTC. Translation gives CASSSTRNEQFF.

The J gene is TRBJ2-7, the V gene TRBV14; D is undetermined. Germline V gene sequence: CDR1 SGHDN, CDR2 FVKESK. Trimming removed 0 bases from V and 5 bases from J, with 17 bases in between. CDR3 length: 16 amino acids. Here the CDR3 reads CASSQDRALGLNEQYF. The DNA for the CDR3 is TGTGCCAGCAGCCAAGATAGGGCCCTAGGGTTGAACGAGCAGTACTTC.